This TCR beta chain was captured in a study of cytomegalovirus exposure and HLA in healthy donors. Findings of the study overall: A later analysis linked a missense variant in DCLRE1C to the trimming of TCR beta V and J genes. The HLA-A and HLA-B alleles of most subjects were reportedly predicted accurately from TCR beta sequences.

PCR was performed using 60 Vbeta and 13 Jbeta primers. Method: immunoSEQ multiplex PCR; TCRdb's copy keeps in-frame clones and lacks some. The table shows 150,000 to 200,000 clones, with more than 75% occurring only once. This clone was seen just once. The target antigen is unknown. Healthy bone marrow donors supplied every sample. Germline assignment: CDR1 SNHLY and CDR2 FYNNEI. The CDR3 length is 13 residues. V shed 8 bases and J shed 8 bases, with 16 bases lying between them. This receptor was taken from a girl aged 10 to 17 in good health and CMV-seropositive. The specimen was PBMCs. The J gene is TRBJ1-5, the V gene TRBV2; D perhaps matches TRBD1 (6 bases). In DNA, the CDR3 is TGTGCCAGCGGGGGCAGGGCCTACGAGCCCCAGCATTTT. Amino acids: CASGGRAYEPQHF.